This TCR beta chain was identified during a study of T-cell memory formation after mild COVID-19. General study results and limits: Chiefly within CM and EM were the contracting CD4+ clones; CD8+ ones were within EMRA. A balance of CD4 and CD8 characterized clones contracting day 15 to 85, whereas later expanders leaned CD4+.

Looked up from germline, CDR1 is MNHNY and CDR2 is SVGAGI (reference sequence). V shed 6 bases and J shed 5 bases, with 19 bases lying between them. CDR3 length: 15 amino acids. 5'RACE with constant-segment primers yielded barcoded, UMI-tagged TCR alpha and TCR beta cDNA libraries. One entry per CDR3 protein, called by TCRdb with MiXCR from the 5' RACE reads. The sample has under 350,000 distinct CDR3 sequences; under 20% are singletons. Note on this clonotype: Antigen unknown.

This TCR was sampled from a man between 18 and 35 years old who had mild COVID-19 (a few samples of this study predate the infection). Cell type and time point are not known. Source material: PBMCs or a T cell subset sorted from them (not recorded which). The rearrangement links TRBV6-6 to TRBJ2-5; D gene unclear. CDR3 sequence reads: CASSLRWAVDETQYF. In nucleotides, the CDR3 is TGTGCCAGCAGCCTCCGCTGGGCAGTTGATGAGACCCAGTACTTC.